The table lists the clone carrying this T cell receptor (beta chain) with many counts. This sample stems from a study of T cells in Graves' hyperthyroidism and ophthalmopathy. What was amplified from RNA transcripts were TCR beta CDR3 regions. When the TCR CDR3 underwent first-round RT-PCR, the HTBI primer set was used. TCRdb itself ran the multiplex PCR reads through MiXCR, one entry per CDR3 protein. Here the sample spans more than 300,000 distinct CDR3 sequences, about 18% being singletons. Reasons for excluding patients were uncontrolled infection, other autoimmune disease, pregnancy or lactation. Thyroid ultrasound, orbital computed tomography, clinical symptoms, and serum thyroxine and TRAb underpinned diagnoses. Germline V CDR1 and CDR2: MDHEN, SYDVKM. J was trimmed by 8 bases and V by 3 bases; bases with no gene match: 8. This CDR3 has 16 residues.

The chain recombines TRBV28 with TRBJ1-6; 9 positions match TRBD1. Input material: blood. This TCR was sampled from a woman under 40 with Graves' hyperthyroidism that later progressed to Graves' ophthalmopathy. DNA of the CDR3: TGTGCCAGCAGTTTGGCTCGAACAGGGGGCCATTCACCCCTCCACTTT. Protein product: CASSLARTGGHSPLHF.